These 14 T cell receptor beta chains came from one sample sequenced in a study of PD-L1 blockade in urothelial cancer. Time point in this sample: pretreatment peripheral blood. Some clones are missing from TCRdb's copy, which holds only in-frame ones; the method was immunoSEQ multiplex PCR. The sample gives approximately 19,000 clones, approximately 89% of which show up once; roughly 13% is in the top ten. This specimen consisted of PBMCs, obtained around atezolizumab (anti-PD-L1) treatment. The source is a man aged 65 to 79 with urothelial cancer.

The chain links TRBV30 to TRBJ2-3; possibly TRBD1 for D (5 bases). The CDR3 runs 13 residues. Germline CDR1 and CDR2: GTSNPN and SVGIG (reference sequence). Deletions cut 3 bases from V and 2 bases from J, with 9 bases between. This chain's CDR3 is CAWRTVPTDTQYF. The CDR3 nucleotides are TGTGCCTGGAGGACAGTTCCCACAGATACGCAGTATTTT.

The chain uses TRBV19 and TRBJ2-7; possible D gene TRBD1, 6 bases. Trimming took off 6 bases at V and 3 bases at J, with 15 bases between the two ends. The CDR3 contains 14 residues. Germline CDR1 and CDR2: LNHDA and SQIVND (reference sequence). CDR3 region: CASSPQGNFYEQYF. The CDR3 bases are TGTGCCAGTAGCCCCCAGGGGAACTTCTACGAGCAGTACTTC.

V is TRBV19 and J is TRBJ1-5; 7 nucleotides match TRBD1. CDR1 is LNHDA, CDR2 SQIVND, per germline (reference sequence). The CDR3 has 18 residues. V was clipped by 0 bases and J by 1 base; unmatched bases: 9. This chain's CDR3 is CASSIDLSGGTSNQPQHF. CDR3 nucleotide sequence: TGTGCCAGTAGTATAGATCTATCAGGGGGTACGAGCAATCAGCCCCAGCATTTT.

This chain joins TRBV5-4 and TRBJ2-2; tentatively, D is TRBD1 (6 bases). Trimming took off 4 bases at V and 1 base at J, with 14 bases between the two ends. Germline CDR1 SGHNT, CDR2 YYREEE (reference sequence). This CDR3 contains 16 residues. CDR3 loop: CASSLPTTGNTGELFF. The CDR3 nucleotides are TGTGCCAGCAGCCTGCCTACGACAGGGAACACCGGGGAGCTGTTTTTT.

V and J are TRBV10-1 and TRBJ2-5; D might be TRBD2 (6 bases). CDR1 is WNHNN and CDR2 is SYGVQD in the germline V gene (reference sequence). The length of the CDR3 is 13 residues. Trimming shortened V by 7 bases and J by 0 bases, and 9 bases separated the two germline ends. The CDR3 is CASNAGHQETQYF. The CDR3 nucleotides read TGCGCCAGCAATGCGGGGCACCAAGAGACCCAGTACTTC.

The rearrangement links TRBV4-1 to TRBJ1-2; D not resolved. Germline assignment: CDR1 MGHRA and CDR2 YSYEKL. The CDR3 contains 16 residues. Trimming removed 0 bases from V and 4 bases from J, with 15 bases in between. CDR3 region: CASSQDVRNMGYGYTF. Here the CDR3 DNA reads TGCGCCAGCAGCCAAGATGTGAGGAATATGGGCTATGGCTACACCTTC.

The chain is built from TRBV10-2 and TRBJ2-5; TRBD1 is a possible D gene (5 bases). Germline V gives CDR1 WSHSY, CDR2 SAAADI. The ends were cut back, 4 bases at V and 7 bases at J, with 13 bases in the middle. CDR3 length: 13 amino acids. CDR3: CASSGTTPGTQYF. The CDR3 coding sequence is TGCGCCAGCAGTGGGACAACCCCAGGGACCCAGTACTTC.

The chain links TRBV27 to TRBJ2-5; 7 bases map to TRBD1. The CDR3 runs to 13 residues. From germline, CDR1 is MNHEY and CDR2 SMNVEV (reference sequence). V trimming: 6 bases; J trimming: 5 bases; junction bases outside the gene matches: 6. CDR3 coding DNA: TGTGCCAGCAGATTACAGGGGTCGGAGACCCAGTACTTC. Residues: CASRLQGSETQYF.

This chain connects TRBV18 to TRBJ1-1; TRBD1 aligns across 10 bases. Germline trimming cut 3 bases from V and 1 base from J; bases unmatched to any gene: 5. Germline values: CDR1 KGHSH, CDR2 LQKENI. The CDR3 is made up of 16 amino acids. This CDR3 reads CASSPRDRGRNTEAFF. The DNA of the CDR3 is TGTGCCAGCTCACCCCGGGACAGGGGCCGGAACACTGAAGCTTTCTTT.

In this sample, this clone turned up once. The chain has TRBV7-8 and TRBJ1-2; 7 bases agree with TRBD1. The CDR3 loop spans 16 amino acids. CDR1 is SGHVS, CDR2 FQNEAQ, per germline. V dropped 3 bases and J dropped 8; count of bases not matched to a gene: 15. The CDR3 loop reads CASSFATGIASYGYTF. The CDR3, as DNA: TGTGCCAGCAGCTTTGCGACAGGGATCGCGTCGTACGGCTACACCTTC.

The CDR3 bases are TGTGCCAGCAGCCAAGCCTTAGGGCGGACAGCAGCCTACGAGCAGTACTTC. Translating gives CASSQALGRTAAYEQYF. The V and J genes are TRBV4-2 and TRBJ2-7; D possibly corresponds to TRBD1 (6 bases). V was trimmed by 1 base and J by 2 bases, leaving 18 bases between them. CDR1 and CDR2 from the germline V gene are LGHNA and YNFKEQ. The CDR3 extends over 17 amino acids.

This chain links TRBV7-9 with TRBJ2-5, with D possibly TRBD1 on 6 matching bases. The CDR3 spans 15 residues. V lost 4 bases and J lost 1, with 13 bases in between. CDR1 and CDR2 (germline): SEHNR, FQNEAQ (reference sequence). CDR3: CASSSLTGVQETQYF. CDR3 in DNA: TGTGCCAGCAGCTCCCTGACAGGCGTCCAAGAGACCCAGTACTTC.

The chain couples TRBV2 to TRBJ1-2; TRBD1 aligns across 7 bases. Germline V lookup: CDR1 SNHLY, CDR2 FYNNEI. The CDR3 spans 12 residues. CDR3 sequence (DNA): TGTGTTCGAGGGGGCGCCGGCTATGGCTACACCTTC. Its translation is CVRGGAGYGYTF.

A few counts support this clone. The V and J genes are TRBV2 and TRBJ2-5; no clear D. The CDR3 length is 11 residues. V lost 3 bases to trimming and J lost 5 bases, with 4 bases between them. Germline V gives CDR1 SNHLY, CDR2 FYNNEI. The CDR3 is CASSDGETQYF. CDR3 bases: TGTGCCAGCAGTGACGGGGAGACCCAGTACTTC.